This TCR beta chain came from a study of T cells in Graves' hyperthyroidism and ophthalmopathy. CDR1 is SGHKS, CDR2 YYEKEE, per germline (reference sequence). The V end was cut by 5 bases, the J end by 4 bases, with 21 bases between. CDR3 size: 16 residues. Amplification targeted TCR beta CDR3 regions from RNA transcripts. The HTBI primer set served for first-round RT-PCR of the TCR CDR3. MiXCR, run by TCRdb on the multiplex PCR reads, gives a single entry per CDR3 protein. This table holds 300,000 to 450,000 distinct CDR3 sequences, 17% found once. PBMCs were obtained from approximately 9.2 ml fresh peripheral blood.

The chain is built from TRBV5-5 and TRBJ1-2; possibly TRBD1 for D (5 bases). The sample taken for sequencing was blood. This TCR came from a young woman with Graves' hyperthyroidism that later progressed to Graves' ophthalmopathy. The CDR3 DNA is TGTGCCAGCAGTCCCTGGGGGGGGGGACGGAGCTATGGCTACACCTTC. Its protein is CASSPWGGGRSYGYTF.